The 20 T cell receptor beta chains below all came from one sample that was sequenced in a study of T cell responses to AZD1222 COVID-19 vaccine. The protocol was immunoSEQ multiplex PCR, while the TCRdb copy is restricted to in-frame clones and leaves out a portion. The sample includes approximately 120,000 clones, about 89% seen only once; the top ten take roughly a tenth. The specimen was peripheral blood, collected 28 days after the second AZD1222 dose. These receptors were collected from an adult who received the AZD1222 COVID-19 vaccine.

The chain uses TRBV6-4 and TRBJ1-4, with D possibly TRBD1 on 6 matching bases. The V and J ends lost 1 base and 4 bases respectively, with 7 bases between them. The CDR3 is made up of 14 amino acids. The V gene's germline CDR1 is MRHNA and CDR2 SNTAGT. CDR3 DNA sequence: TGTGCCAGCAGTGACTTCAGGGGTAATGAAAAACTGTTTTTT. This encodes CASSDFRGNEKLFF.

V is TRBV20-1 and J is TRBJ1-4; possibly TRBD1 for D (5 bases). Germline V CDR1 and CDR2: DFQATT, SNEGSKA (reference sequence). This CDR3 contains 13 residues. V gave up 3 bases and J gave up 6 bases, with 11 bases separating them. CDR3: CSASTGLDEKLFF. CDR3 DNA: TGCAGTGCTAGTACAGGTTTGGATGAAAAACTGTTTTTT.

The rearrangement links TRBV9 to TRBJ2-1; TRBD2 might be the D (7 bases). The CDR3 length is 18 residues. V lost 0 bases, J lost 5 bases, and 21 bases lay in between. Germline V gene data show CDR1 as SGDLS and CDR2 as YYNGEE. CDR3 in DNA: TGTGCCAGCAGCGTAGCCCCCTTTAGGGGGGGGGCCCACAATGAGCAGTTCTTC. The encoded protein is CASSVAPFRGGAHNEQFF.

CDR3 amino acids: CASSQGRESQPQHF. The CDR3 nucleotides read TGTGCCAGCAGCCAAGGGAGGGAGAGTCAGCCCCAGCATTTT. This chain joins TRBV4-2 and TRBJ1-5; D remains ambiguous. Germline V lookup: CDR1 LGHNA, CDR2 YNFKEQ. The CDR3 has 14 residues. V was cut by 1 base and J by 6 bases, with 10 bases left in between.

The chain joins TRBV6-6 to TRBJ2-2; D is unresolved. The CDR3 has 12 amino acids. CDR1 and CDR2 (germline): MNHNY, SVGAGI (reference sequence). V dropped 5 bases and J dropped 3 bases, with 4 bases sitting between them. Written as DNA, the CDR3 is TGTGCCAGCAGTCCAGACACCGGGGAGCTGTTTTTT. It translates to CASSPDTGELFF.

The chain carries TRBV3-1 (or the pseudogene TRBV3-2) and TRBJ1-1; 7 bases agree with TRBD1. The CDR3 totals 14 residues. V trimming: 4 bases; J trimming: 3 bases; junction bases outside the gene matches: 5. CDR1 is LGHDT, CDR2 YNNKEL, per germline (reference sequence). The CDR3: CASSPRDRDTEAFF. The CDR3 nucleotides are TGTGCCAGCAGCCCCCGGGACAGAGACACTGAAGCTTTCTTT.

This chain joins TRBV6-2 or TRBV6-3 and TRBJ2-2, with unresolved D. The CDR3 sequence is 13 residues long. Deletions cut 5 bases from V and 6 bases from J, with 10 bases between. Germline V gene data show CDR1 as MNHEY and CDR2 as SVGEGT. CDR3 protein: CASSHPAAGELFF. CDR3 coding DNA: TGTGCCAGCAGTCACCCCGCCGCCGGGGAGCTGTTTTTT.

The chain combines TRBV9 with TRBJ2-3; D is ambiguous. Per the germline V gene, CDR1 is SGDLS and CDR2 is YYNGEE. The V and J ends lost 3 bases and 5 bases respectively, with 13 bases between them. The length of the CDR3 is 14 residues. The CDR3 region is CASSAGSLGDTQYF. As DNA, the CDR3 is TGTGCCAGCAGCGCTGGGTCTCTGGGAGATACGCAGTATTTT.

There are a few counts of this clone. The chain recombines TRBV7-2 with TRBJ1-6; tentatively, D is TRBD1 (5 bases). Between the trimmed V and J ends, which lost 5 bases and 8 bases, there was a span of 16 bases. The CDR3 covers 15 residues. The germline V gene encodes CDR1 SGHTA and CDR2 FQGNSA. The CDR3 reads CASSLPRDFDSPLHF. The DNA of the CDR3 is TGTGCCAGCAGCCTCCCCAGGGATTTTGATTCACCCCTCCACTTT.

The chain is built from TRBV11-1 and TRBJ1-2, with TRBD1 identical over 8 bases. The CDR3 runs to 13 residues. V dropped 5 bases and J dropped 5; count of bases not matched to a gene: 4. Germline V lookup: CDR1 SGHAT, CDR2 FQDESV (reference sequence). CDR3 region: CASSPRGPYGYTF. The DNA for the CDR3 is TGTGCCAGCAGCCCCAGGGGGCCATATGGCTACACCTTC.

The CDR3 protein is CASSLGTGWETQYF. CDR3 bases: TGTGCCAGCAGCTTAGGGACAGGGTGGGAGACCCAGTACTTC. V and J are TRBV7-8 and TRBJ2-5, with 8 nucleotides matching TRBD1. V shed 1 base and J 5 bases; nucleotides not matched to a gene: 3. The CDR3 has 14 residues. Germline CDR1 reads SGHVS; CDR2 reads FQNEAQ.

This clone was seen just once. The rearrangement joins TRBV7-9 to TRBJ2-2; 7 nucleotides line up with TRBD1. Germline assignment: CDR1 SEHNR and CDR2 FQNEAQ (reference sequence). The ends lost 5 bases at V and 6 bases at J; junction bases unmatched: 6. CDR3 length: 14 residues. Here the CDR3 DNA reads TGTGCCAGCAGCCCCCCAGGACAGGCCGGGGAGCTGTTTTTT. Translation gives CASSPPGQAGELFF.

The genes are TRBV29-1 and TRBJ1-2, with D hard to call. The CDR3 totals 12 residues. V dropped 2 bases and J dropped 4 bases, with 8 bases sitting between them. Germline V CDR1 and CDR2: SQVTM, ANQGSEA. The CDR3 sequence is CSVESQAYGYTF. The CDR3, as DNA: TGCAGCGTTGAAAGCCAGGCCTATGGCTACACCTTC. Full variable domain (rest looked up from reference TRBV29-1 and TRBJ1-2): SAVISQKPSRDICQRGTSLTIQCQVDSQVTMMFWYRQQPGQSLTLIATANQGSEATYESGFVIDKFPISRPNLTFSTLTVSNMSPEDSSIYLCSVESQAYGYTFGSGTRLTVV.

V gene TRBV7-3 combines with J gene TRBJ1-1; D is uncertain. The CDR3 is 13 residues long. Between the trimmed V and J ends, which lost 4 bases and 1 base, there was a span of 7 bases. Per the germline V gene, CDR1 is SGHTA and CDR2 is FQGTGA. The CDR3 coding sequence is TGTGCCAGCAGCTCGGACTGGAACACTGAAGCTTTCTTT. As protein: CASSSDWNTEAFF.

The chain uses TRBV6-2 or TRBV6-3 and TRBJ1-1, with TRBD1 identical over 12 bases. CDR1 MNHEY and CDR2 SVGEGT come from the germline V gene. This CDR3 contains 17 residues. V lost 4 bases to trimming and J lost 3 bases; unmatched junction nucleotides: 9. The CDR3 DNA reads TGTGCCAGCAGTTGGGGGGACAGGGGGCGCGGAGACACTGAAGCTTTCTTT. It is translated as CASSWGDRGRGDTEAFF.

V usage is TRBV6-2 or TRBV6-3 and J usage is TRBJ1-1; 7 bases map to TRBD1. The CDR3 is made up of 15 amino acids. With 2 bases clipped from V and 5 bases from J, the junction kept 8 bases outside the gene matches. Germline CDR1 and CDR2: MNHEY and SVGEGT. The CDR3 loop is CASSYHYRGSTEAFF. The DNA for the CDR3 is TGTGCCAGCAGTTACCACTACAGGGGAAGTACTGAAGCTTTCTTT.

The genes are TRBV7-2 and TRBJ2-7, with 7 bases identical to TRBD2. The CDR3 has 15 amino acids. V lost 2 bases and J lost 2; bases outside the gene matches: 6. Germline V CDR1 and CDR2: SGHTA, FQGNSA. The CDR3 sequence: CASSLNGLGAYEQYF. As DNA, the CDR3 is TGTGCCAGCAGCTTAAATGGACTAGGGGCCTACGAGCAGTACTTC.

The chain carries TRBV6-2 or TRBV6-3 and TRBJ2-3, with D uncertain. Trimming left V 2 bases short and J 0 bases short, with 6 bases between. CDR1 and CDR2 from the germline V gene are MNHEY and SVGEGT. The CDR3 loop spans 14 amino acids. The CDR3 sequence is CASSYVQSTDTQYF. The CDR3 nucleotides read TGTGCCAGCAGTTACGTCCAGAGCACAGATACGCAGTATTTT.

V usage is TRBV11-2 and J usage is TRBJ1-5, with D maybe TRBD1 (5 bases). The V gene lost 6 bases and the J gene lost 10 bases, with 16 bases spanning the gap. The CDR3 extends over 13 amino acids. Germline CDR1 reads SGHAT; CDR2 reads FQNNGV. The DNA of the CDR3 is TGTGCCAGCAGTTTGGGCTGGAGGGACCCCCAGCATTTT. Residues: CASSLGWRDPQHF.

This clone appeared a single time. The rearrangement links TRBV2 to TRBJ1-3; no reliable D call. The ends were cut back, 5 bases at V and 4 bases at J, with 9 bases in the middle. Per germline, CDR1 SNHLY and CDR2 FYNNEI. The CDR3 length is 13 residues. Here the CDR3 reads CASSQDTGNTIYF. CDR3 in DNA: TGTGCCAGCAGTCAAGACACCGGAAACACCATATATTTT.